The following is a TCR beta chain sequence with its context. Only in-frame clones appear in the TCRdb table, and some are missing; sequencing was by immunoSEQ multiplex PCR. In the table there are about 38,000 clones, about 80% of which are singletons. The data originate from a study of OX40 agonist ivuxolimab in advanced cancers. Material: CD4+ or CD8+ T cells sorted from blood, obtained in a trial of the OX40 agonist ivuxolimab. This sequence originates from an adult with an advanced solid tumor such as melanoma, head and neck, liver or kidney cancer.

The CDR3 DNA reads as TGCGCCAGCAGCTTGGGTCAGGGGATGATGGTCTCTGGGGCCAACGTCCTGACTTTC. Amino acid sequence: CASSLGQGMMVSGANVLTF. This chain connects TRBV5-1 to TRBJ2-6, with D possibly TRBD1 on 6 matching bases. Germline V gives CDR1 SGHRS, CDR2 YFSETQ. Trimming shortened V by 0 bases and J by 0 bases, and 16 bases separated the two germline ends. The CDR3 sequence is 19 residues long.